This is a list of T cell receptor beta chains from one sample in a study of blood T cell repertoires in COVID-19. Measured with immunoSEQ multiplex PCR; TCRdb has only the in-frame clones, and not every one. The sample comprises about 200,000 clones, 85% to 90% of which are singletons, and about 1.6% rests with the top ten. Material: peripheral blood. The origin of the receptors is a man aged 18 to 30 with active or convalescent COVID-19. CDR3s include the opening cysteine and the closing phenylalanine or tryptophan. Each record gives: D gene, clone size, V gene, CDR3 length, J gene, CDR3 protein, CDR3 DNA. The D gene is left open where the match is weak. Clone size is stated in some rows and not others, as once, few, many or a class when expanded.

-	few	TRBV21-1	17	TRBJ1-5	CASSHLWHRKGDQPQHF	TGTGCCAGCAGCCACTTATGGCATCGGAAGGGGGATCAGCCCCAGCATTTT
TRBD1	-	TRBV9	15	TRBJ1-1	CASSTSTGRNTEAFF	TGTGCCAGCAGCACTTCGACAGGGAGGAACACTGAAGCTTTCTTT
TRBD1	-	TRBV3-1/TRBV3-2	14	TRBJ1-5	CASSLTRGDQPQHF	TGTGCCAGCAGCCTCACCAGGGGGGATCAGCCCCAGCATTTT
-	-	TRBV5-1	15	TRBJ1-2	CASSLGEPESYGYTF	TGCGCCAGCAGCTTGGGGGAGCCAGAAAGCTACGGCTACACCTTC
-	-	TRBV5-8	16	TRBJ1-4	CASSLGQLTTNEKLFF	TGTGCCAGCAGCTTGGGACAGCTGACAACTAATGAAAAACTGTTTTTT
TRBD2	-	TRBV6-2/TRBV6-3	15	TRBJ2-1	CASSYRASGLNEQFF	TGTGCCAGCAGTTACAGGGCTAGCGGCCTCAATGAGCAGTTCTTC
-	-	TRBV6-5	13	TRBJ2-3	CASSLAIHDTQYF	TGTGCCAGCTCCCTAGCAATCCACGATACGCAGTATTTT
TRBD1	-	TRBV6-2/TRBV6-3	14	TRBJ1-4	CASSSTGPNEKLFF	TGTGCCAGCAGTTCGACAGGGCCTAATGAAAAACTGTTTTTT
-	few	TRBV19	15	TRBJ1-4	CASSKIGGINEKLFF	TGTGCCAGTAGTAAGATTGGGGGGATAAATGAAAAACTGTTTTTT
TRBD2	-	TRBV28	16	TRBJ2-1	CASSGMGLAGPNEQFF	TGTGCCAGCAGCGGAATGGGACTAGCGGGACCCAATGAGCAGTTCTTC
TRBD1	few	TRBV7-8	15	TRBJ1-6	CASSLGTGDNSPLHF	TGTGCCAGCAGCTTAGGGACAGGGGATAATTCACCCCTCCACTTT
-	-	TRBV9	17	TRBJ1-2	CASSVAPFTGSFYGYTF	TGTGCCAGCAGCGTAGCCCCATTCACGGGATCCTTCTATGGCTACACCTTC
-	-	TRBV6-5	15	TRBJ2-1	CASNSRDFPNNEQFF	TGTGCCAGCAACTCCCGGGACTTCCCCAACAATGAGCAGTTCTTC
-	-	TRBV5-6	13	TRBJ2-7	CASTSRGSYEQYF	TGTGCCAGCACATCTCGGGGGTCCTACGAGCAGTACTTC
TRBD2	-	TRBV3-1/TRBV3-2	18	TRBJ2-1	CASSQDRGLAGKVNEQFF	TGTGCCAGCAGCCAAGATCGGGGACTAGCGGGGAAGGTTAATGAGCAGTTCTTC
-	-	TRBV27	15	TRBJ2-7	CASSLLPDSSYEQYF	TGTGCCAGCAGTTTACTCCCGGACAGCTCCTACGAGCAGTACTTC
TRBD1	-	TRBV19	15	TRBJ1-5	CASQPGGYSNQPQHF	TGTGCCAGCCAACCAGGGGGCTATAGCAATCAGCCCCAGCATTTT
TRBD1	-	TRBV2	16	TRBJ1-6	CASSQDRGENNSPLHF	TGTGCCAGCAGCCAGGACAGGGGCGAAAATAATTCACCCCTCCACTTT
-	-	TRBV3-1/TRBV3-2	15	TRBJ1-5	CASSQDPWGDQPQHF	TGTGCCAGCAGCCAAGACCCCTGGGGGGATCAGCCCCAGCATTTT
TRBD2	-	TRBV19	13	TRBJ2-1	CASSGTSGNEQFF	TGTGCCAGTAGTGGGACTAGTGGCAATGAGCAGTTCTTC
-	-	TRBV27	15	TRBJ2-2	CASSLEAGWIGELFF	TGTGCCAGCAGTTTAGAGGCGGGGTGGATCGGGGAGCTGTTTTTT
-	-	TRBV12-5	13	TRBJ1-4	CASAGSTNEKLFF	TGTGCTAGCGCAGGGTCTACTAATGAAAAACTGTTTTTT
-	-	TRBV7-9	9	TRBJ1-4	CASLEKLFF	TGTGCCAGCCTTGAAAAACTGTTTTTT
TRBD2	-	TRBV19	13	TRBJ2-7	CASSAGASGKPYF	TGTGCCAGTAGTGCCGGGGCTAGCGGGAAACCGTACTTC
TRBD2	-	TRBV4-2	18	TRBJ2-1	CASSLQLKTSGGAYEQFF	TGTGCCAGCAGCCTACAGTTGAAGACTAGCGGGGGGGCATATGAGCAGTTCTTC
TRBD1	-	TRBV2	15	TRBJ1-3	CASSLRTGDGNTIYF	TGTGCCAGCAGTCTTCGGACAGGGGATGGAAACACCATATATTTT
-	-	TRBV10-2	15	TRBJ2-5	CASSESDGGGETQYF	TGCGCCAGCAGTGAGTCGGATGGGGGAGGAGAGACCCAGTACTTC
-	-	TRBV5-4	14	TRBJ2-1	CASSLVGEYNEQFF	TGTGCCAGCAGCTTGGTCGGGGAATACAATGAGCAGTTCTTC
-	-	TRBV5-4	13	TRBJ2-1	CASSSDGNNEQFF	TGTGCCAGCAGCTCGGACGGGAACAATGAGCAGTTCTTC
-	-	TRBV6-5	13	TRBJ2-7	CASRTGSSYEQYF	TGTGCCAGCAGGACCGGGAGCTCCTACGAGCAGTACTTC
-	-	TRBV5-3	16	TRBJ1-4	CARSPRYRGGGEKLFF	TGTGCCAGAAGCCCACGTTATCGCGGGGGCGGTGAAAAACTGTTTTTT